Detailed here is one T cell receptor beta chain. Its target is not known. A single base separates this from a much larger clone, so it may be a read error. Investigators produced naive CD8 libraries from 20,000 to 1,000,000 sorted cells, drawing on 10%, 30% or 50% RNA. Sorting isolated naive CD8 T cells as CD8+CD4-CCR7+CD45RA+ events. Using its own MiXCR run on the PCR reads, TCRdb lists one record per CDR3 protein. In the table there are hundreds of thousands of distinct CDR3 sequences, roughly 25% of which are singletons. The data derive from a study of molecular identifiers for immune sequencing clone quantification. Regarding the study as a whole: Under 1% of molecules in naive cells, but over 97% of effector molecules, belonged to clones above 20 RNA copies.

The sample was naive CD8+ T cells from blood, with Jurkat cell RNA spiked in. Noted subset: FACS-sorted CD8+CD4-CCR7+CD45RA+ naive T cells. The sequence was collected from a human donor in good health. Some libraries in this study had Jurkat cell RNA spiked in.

The CDR3 DNA sequence: TGTGTCAGCAGCTCGACTAGCGGGGACTACAATGAGCAGTTCTTC. This translates into CVSSSTSGDYNEQFF. V gene TRBV5-6 combines with J gene TRBJ2-1; TRBD2 agrees at 11 bases. Germline V gives CDR1 SGHDT, CDR2 YYEEEE. The CDR3 contains 15 residues.